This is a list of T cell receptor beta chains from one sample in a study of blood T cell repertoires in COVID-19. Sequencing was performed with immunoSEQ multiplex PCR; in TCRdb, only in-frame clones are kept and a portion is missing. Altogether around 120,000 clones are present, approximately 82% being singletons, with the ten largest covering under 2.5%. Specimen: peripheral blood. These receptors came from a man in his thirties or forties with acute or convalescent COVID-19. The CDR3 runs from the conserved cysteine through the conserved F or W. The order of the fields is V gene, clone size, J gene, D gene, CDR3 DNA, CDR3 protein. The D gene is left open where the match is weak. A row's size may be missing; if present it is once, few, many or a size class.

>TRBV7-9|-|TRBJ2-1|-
TGTGCCAGCAGCTTTTCCGCGAACTCCTACAATGAGCAGTTCTTC
CASSFSANSYNEQFF
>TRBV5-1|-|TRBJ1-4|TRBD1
TGCGCCAGCAGGACAGGGCCCCTAGCAACTAATGAAAAACTGTTTTTT
CASRTGPLATNEKLFF
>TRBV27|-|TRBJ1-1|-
TGTGCCAGCAACCCCGGAGCCCCCCCTGAAGCTTTCTTT
CASNPGAPPEAFF
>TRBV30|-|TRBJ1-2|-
TGCTTAGGGACACTCTTTAACTATGGCTACACCTTC
CLGTLFNYGYTF
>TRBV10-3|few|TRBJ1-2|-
TGTGCCATCAGTGAGACTCCCTCGGAGAACTATGGCTACACCTTC
CAISETPSENYGYTF
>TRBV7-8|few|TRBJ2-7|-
TGTGCCAGCAGGATAAGCTCTTACGGGGACGAGCAGTACTTC
CASRISSYGDEQYF
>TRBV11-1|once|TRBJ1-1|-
TGTGCCAGCAGCTTAGCGCGCACAGGAGAGGAAGCTTTCTTT
CASSLARTGEEAFF
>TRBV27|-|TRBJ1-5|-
TGTGCCAGCAGTTTAATCGCCAATCTCGGGGCGGGGGAGCCCCAGCATTTT
CASSLIANLGAGEPQHF
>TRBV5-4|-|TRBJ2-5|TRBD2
TGTGCCAGCAGCTGGGATAGCGGGCCAGGGGAGACCCAGTACTTC
CASSWDSGPGETQYF
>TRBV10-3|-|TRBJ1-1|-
TGTGCCATCAGGGGCCAGTCAGACACTGAAGCTTTCTTT
CAIRGQSDTEAFF
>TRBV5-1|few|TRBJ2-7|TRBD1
TGCGCCAGCAGCCCATCGACAGGGCCGGGCGAGCAGTACTTC
CASSPSTGPGEQYF
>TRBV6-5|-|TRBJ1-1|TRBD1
TGTGCCAGCAGTTACTACCAACAGGGGGAGAACACTGAAGCTTTCTTT
CASSYYQQGENTEAFF
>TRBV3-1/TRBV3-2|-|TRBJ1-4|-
TGTGCCAGCAGCCGAGGCCAGGGCCCTAATGAAAAACTGTTTTTT
CASSRGQGPNEKLFF
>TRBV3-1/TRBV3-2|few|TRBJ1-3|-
TGTGCCAGCAGCCAAAACACTCTCAGGGGAAACACCATATATTTT
CASSQNTLRGNTIYF
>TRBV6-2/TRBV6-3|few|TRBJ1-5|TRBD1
TGTGCCAGCAGTCCGGACAGGGGGAAGGGCAATCAGCCCCAGCATTTT
CASSPDRGKGNQPQHF
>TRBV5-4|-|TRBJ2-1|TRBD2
TGTGCCAGCAGCCCCGGGGGGGGAGAGCAGTTCTTC
CASSPGGGEQFF
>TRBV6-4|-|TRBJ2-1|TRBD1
TGTGCCAGCAGTGACGGGACAGGGGGGATCAGTGAGCAGTTCTTC
CASSDGTGGISEQFF
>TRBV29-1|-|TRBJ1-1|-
TGCAGCGTTGAAGTGCAGGGGCCACTGAACACTGAAGCTTTCTTT
CSVEVQGPLNTEAFF
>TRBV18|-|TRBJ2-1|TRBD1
TGTGCCAGCTCATCAGGGACAGACTACAATGAGCAGTTCTTC
CASSSGTDYNEQFF
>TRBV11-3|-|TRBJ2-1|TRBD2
TGTGCCAGCAGCTTAGTCCCACCGGGCGGGGGGCCGAGGGAGCAGTTCTTC
CASSLVPPGGGPREQFF
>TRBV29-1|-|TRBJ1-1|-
TGCAGCGTTGTTCGCCTATCGGACACTGAAGCTTTCTTT
CSVVRLSDTEAFF
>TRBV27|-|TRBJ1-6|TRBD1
TGTGCCAGCAGCCGCACGGACAGGATTTCACCCCTCCACTTT
CASSRTDRISPLHF
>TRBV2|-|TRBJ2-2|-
TGTGCCAGCAGTGAAGGGAGCACCGGGGAGCTGTTTTTT
CASSEGSTGELFF
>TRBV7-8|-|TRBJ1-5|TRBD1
TGTGCCAGCAGCTTTGGGACAGAACGTTACAATCAGCCCCAGCATTTT
CASSFGTERYNQPQHF
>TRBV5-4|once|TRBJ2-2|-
TGTGCCAGCAGCCCCCAGGGGGGGAACACCGGGGAGCTGTTTTTT
CASSPQGGNTGELFF
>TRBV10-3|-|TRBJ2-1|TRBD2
TGTGCCATCAGTTATAGCGGGAGCTCCTACAATGAGCAGTTCTTC
CAISYSGSSYNEQFF
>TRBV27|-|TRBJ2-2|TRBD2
TGTGCCAGCAGTTTAGTCACGGGAGGGCTTAACACCGGGGAGCTGTTTTTT
CASSLVTGGLNTGELFF
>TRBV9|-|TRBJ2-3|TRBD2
TGTGCCAGCAGCTTAGCGGGAGGGAACACAGATACGCAGTATTTT
CASSLAGGNTDTQYF
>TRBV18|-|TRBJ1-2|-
TGTGCCAGCTCACTACAGGTAGCTAACTATGGCTACACCTTC
CASSLQVANYGYTF
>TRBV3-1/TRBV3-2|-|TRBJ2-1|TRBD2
TGTGCCAGCAGCCAAGTTGAAGGCGGGGGTGAGCAGTTCTTC
CASSQVEGGGEQFF
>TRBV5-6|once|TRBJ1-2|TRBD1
TGTGCCAGCAGCATCCGGGACAGTGGCTACACCTTC
CASSIRDSGYTF
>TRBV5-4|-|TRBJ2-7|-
TGTGCCAGCAGCCCGACAGGCGCTCCATACTACGAGCAGTACTTC
CASSPTGAPYYEQYF
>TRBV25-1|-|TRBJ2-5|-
TGTGCCAGCAGCGACCGGGATAGGGAGACCCAGTACTTC
CASSDRDRETQYF
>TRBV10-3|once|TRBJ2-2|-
TGTGCCATCAGTGAGTCTAGGAGTAGGGAGCTGTTTTTT
CAISESRSRELFF
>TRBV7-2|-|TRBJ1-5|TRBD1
TGTGCCAGCAGCTTAGTGACAGGGGGAGGTCAGCCCCAGCATTTT
CASSLVTGGGQPQHF
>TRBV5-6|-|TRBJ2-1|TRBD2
TGTGCCAGCAGCTTGGGGGAACTAGCGGGAGGGTACAATGAGCAGTTCTTC
CASSLGELAGGYNEQFF
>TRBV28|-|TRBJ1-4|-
TGTGCCAGCGGCAAGTTTCCCAAACTGTTTTTT
CASGKFPKLFF
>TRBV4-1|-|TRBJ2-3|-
TGCGCCAGCAGCCAAGATCCAGCGGTCACAGATACGCAGTATTTT
CASSQDPAVTDTQYF
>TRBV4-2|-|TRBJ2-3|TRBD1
TGTGCCAGCAGCCTCGCCGGGACAGGGAGCACAGATACGCAGTATTTT
CASSLAGTGSTDTQYF
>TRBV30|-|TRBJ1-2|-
TGTGCCTGGAGTAGTGGCGGCCCACGTACCTTC
CAWSSGGPRTF
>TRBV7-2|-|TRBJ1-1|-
TGTGCCAGCAGCCGTCCACCTTTATCACAGGTAAACACTGAAGCTTTCTTT
CASSRPPLSQVNTEAFF
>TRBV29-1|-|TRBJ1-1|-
TGCAGCGCCCACAATCCGAACACTGAAGCTTTCTTT
CSAHNPNTEAFF
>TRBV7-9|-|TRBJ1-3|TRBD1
TGTGCCAGCAGGCAGGGGGGAAGAGCTGGAAACACCATATATTTT
CASRQGGRAGNTIYF
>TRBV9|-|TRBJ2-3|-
TGTGCCAGCAGCGTAGCCGGACTCTCTAGCACAGATACGCAGTATTTT
CASSVAGLSSTDTQYF
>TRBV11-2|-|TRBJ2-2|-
TGTGCCAGCAGCCTAGTGTGGGGGGCCGGGGAGCTGTTTTTT
CASSLVWGAGELFF
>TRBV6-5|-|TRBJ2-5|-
TGTGCCAGCAGTACCACCGGGACACGGGAAGAGACCCAGTACTTC
CASSTTGTREETQYF
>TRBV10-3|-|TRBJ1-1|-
TGTGCCATCAGTGAGTCGTCCCCTGGAGAGGTTGAAGCTTTCTTT
CAISESSPGEVEAFF
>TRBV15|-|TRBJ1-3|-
TGTGCCACCAGCCGGTGGGGCGGGAGCTCTGGAAACACCATATATTTT
CATSRWGGSSGNTIYF
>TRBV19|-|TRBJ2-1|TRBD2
TGTGCCAGTAACATGGGAACGGGACTAGCGGGGGTTAACTCCTACAATGAGCAGTTCTTC
CASNMGTGLAGVNSYNEQFF
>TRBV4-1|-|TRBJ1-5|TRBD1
TGCGCCAGCAGCCAACCCCCCCGACTGGGACAGTTCAATCAGCCCCAGCATTTT
CASSQPPRLGQFNQPQHF
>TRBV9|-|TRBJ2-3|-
TGTGCCAGCAGACCCCTGGCGGCAGATACGCAGTATTTT
CASRPLAADTQYF
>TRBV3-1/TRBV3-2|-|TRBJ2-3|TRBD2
TGTGCCAGCAGCCATGGCGGGGGGGCAGGGGATACGCAGTATTTT
CASSHGGGAGDTQYF
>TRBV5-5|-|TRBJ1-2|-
TGTGCCAGCAGCTTAGACAGGAACTATGGCTACACCTTC
CASSLDRNYGYTF